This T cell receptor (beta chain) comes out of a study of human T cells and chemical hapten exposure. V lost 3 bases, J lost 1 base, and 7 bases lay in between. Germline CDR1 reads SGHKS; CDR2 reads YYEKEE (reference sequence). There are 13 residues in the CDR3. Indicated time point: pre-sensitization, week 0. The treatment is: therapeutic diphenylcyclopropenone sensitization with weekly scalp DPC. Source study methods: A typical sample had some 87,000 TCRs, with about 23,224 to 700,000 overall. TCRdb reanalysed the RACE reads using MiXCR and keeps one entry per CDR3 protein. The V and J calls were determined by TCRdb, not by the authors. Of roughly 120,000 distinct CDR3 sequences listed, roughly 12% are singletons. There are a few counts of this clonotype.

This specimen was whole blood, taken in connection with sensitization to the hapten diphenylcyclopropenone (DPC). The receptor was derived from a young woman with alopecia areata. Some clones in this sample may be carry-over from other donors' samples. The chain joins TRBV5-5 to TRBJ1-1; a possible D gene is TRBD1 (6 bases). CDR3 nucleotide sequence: TGTGCCAGCAGCTCACAGGGGAACACTGAAGCTTTCTTT. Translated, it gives CASSSQGNTEAFF.